Detailed here is one T cell receptor (beta chain). The source of the sample is a study of shared clonotypes between healthy human individuals. Germline V lookup: CDR1 MNHNS, CDR2 SASEGT. There are 14 residues in the CDR3. The ends were cut back, 1 base at V and 0 bases at J, with 4 bases in the middle. TCRdb's copy holds only in-frame clones and misses some; the assay was immunoSEQ multiplex PCR. The table lists roughly 2.6 million clones, about 92% of them singletons. This sequence originates from a man aged 18 to 29 in good health. This chain links TRBV6-1 with TRBJ2-1, with unresolved D. The sample taken for sequencing was naive CD4+ T cells sorted from blood. Subset noted: CD45RA+ positively selected. CDR3 coding DNA: TGTGCCAGCAGTGAAGGGATCTCCTACAATGAGCAGTTCTTC. Protein sequence: CASSEGISYNEQFF.